The T cell receptor beta chain described here comes from a study of shared clonotypes between healthy human individuals. Study-wide results and caveats: Among donors, the sharing of clonotypes was expected to be influenced by sequencing depth. With several donors compared, 4% to 5.5% of naive CD4 clonotypes were shared.

Libraries were prepared by immunoSEQ multiplex PCR; TCRdb keeps only in-frame clonotypes and omits some of them. Among roughly 1,600,000 clones listed, 97% to 99% were seen once. For this clone: Its antigen is currently unknown. Other DNA sequences of this sample code for an identical CDR3.

The TCR sequence derives from a man in his thirties or forties in good health. Sample: naive CD4+ T cells sorted from blood. Subset denoted: CD45RA+ positively selected.

The CDR3 DNA sequence: TGCAGTGCAAGATCGAACACTGAAGCTTTCTTT. As protein: CSARSNTEAFF. The chain carries TRBV20-1 and TRBJ1-1; D is unresolved. This CDR3 has 11 residues. Germline-derived CDR1 and CDR2 are DFQATT and SNEGSKA (reference sequence). Trimming took off 6 bases at V and 1 base at J, with 6 bases between the two ends.